What follows is one T cell receptor beta chain and its context. Its matching antigen is unknown. Some clones are missing from TCRdb's copy, which holds only in-frame ones; the method was immunoSEQ multiplex PCR. The table shows tens of thousands of clones, with 75% to 95% occurring only once. The data are from a study of Tregs in tolerant kidney transplant recipients. Notes on the study in general: Tregs expanded with activated donor B cells seemed most donor-specific. Validation in larger populations is needed because few patients were studied. No direct test of biological reproducibility was done here.

Trimming removed 10 bases from V and 3 bases from J, with 13 bases in between. The CDR3 is made up of 13 amino acids. Germline-derived CDR1 and CDR2 are SNHLY and FYNNEI. Thawed PBMCs were FACS-sorted into unstimulated CD4+CD25+CD127- regulatory T cells, CD4+CD25- non-regulatory cells, CD4 and CD8 cells. This receptor was taken from a human donor in good health. Sequencing was carried out using Tregs from blood. The chain recombines TRBV2 with TRBJ1-5; perhaps TRBD1 as D (5 bases). The DNA for the CDR3 is TGTGCCACCACCCCGGGACCCAATCAGCCCCAGCATTTT. This encodes CATTPGPNQPQHF. The full variable domain, with the rest looked up from reference TRBV2 and TRBJ1-5, is EPEVTQTPSHQVTQMGQEVILRCVPISNHLYFYWYRQILGQKVEFLVSFYNNEISEKSEIFDDQFSVERPDGSNFTLKIRSTKLEDSAMYFCATTPGPNQPQHFGDGTRLSIL.